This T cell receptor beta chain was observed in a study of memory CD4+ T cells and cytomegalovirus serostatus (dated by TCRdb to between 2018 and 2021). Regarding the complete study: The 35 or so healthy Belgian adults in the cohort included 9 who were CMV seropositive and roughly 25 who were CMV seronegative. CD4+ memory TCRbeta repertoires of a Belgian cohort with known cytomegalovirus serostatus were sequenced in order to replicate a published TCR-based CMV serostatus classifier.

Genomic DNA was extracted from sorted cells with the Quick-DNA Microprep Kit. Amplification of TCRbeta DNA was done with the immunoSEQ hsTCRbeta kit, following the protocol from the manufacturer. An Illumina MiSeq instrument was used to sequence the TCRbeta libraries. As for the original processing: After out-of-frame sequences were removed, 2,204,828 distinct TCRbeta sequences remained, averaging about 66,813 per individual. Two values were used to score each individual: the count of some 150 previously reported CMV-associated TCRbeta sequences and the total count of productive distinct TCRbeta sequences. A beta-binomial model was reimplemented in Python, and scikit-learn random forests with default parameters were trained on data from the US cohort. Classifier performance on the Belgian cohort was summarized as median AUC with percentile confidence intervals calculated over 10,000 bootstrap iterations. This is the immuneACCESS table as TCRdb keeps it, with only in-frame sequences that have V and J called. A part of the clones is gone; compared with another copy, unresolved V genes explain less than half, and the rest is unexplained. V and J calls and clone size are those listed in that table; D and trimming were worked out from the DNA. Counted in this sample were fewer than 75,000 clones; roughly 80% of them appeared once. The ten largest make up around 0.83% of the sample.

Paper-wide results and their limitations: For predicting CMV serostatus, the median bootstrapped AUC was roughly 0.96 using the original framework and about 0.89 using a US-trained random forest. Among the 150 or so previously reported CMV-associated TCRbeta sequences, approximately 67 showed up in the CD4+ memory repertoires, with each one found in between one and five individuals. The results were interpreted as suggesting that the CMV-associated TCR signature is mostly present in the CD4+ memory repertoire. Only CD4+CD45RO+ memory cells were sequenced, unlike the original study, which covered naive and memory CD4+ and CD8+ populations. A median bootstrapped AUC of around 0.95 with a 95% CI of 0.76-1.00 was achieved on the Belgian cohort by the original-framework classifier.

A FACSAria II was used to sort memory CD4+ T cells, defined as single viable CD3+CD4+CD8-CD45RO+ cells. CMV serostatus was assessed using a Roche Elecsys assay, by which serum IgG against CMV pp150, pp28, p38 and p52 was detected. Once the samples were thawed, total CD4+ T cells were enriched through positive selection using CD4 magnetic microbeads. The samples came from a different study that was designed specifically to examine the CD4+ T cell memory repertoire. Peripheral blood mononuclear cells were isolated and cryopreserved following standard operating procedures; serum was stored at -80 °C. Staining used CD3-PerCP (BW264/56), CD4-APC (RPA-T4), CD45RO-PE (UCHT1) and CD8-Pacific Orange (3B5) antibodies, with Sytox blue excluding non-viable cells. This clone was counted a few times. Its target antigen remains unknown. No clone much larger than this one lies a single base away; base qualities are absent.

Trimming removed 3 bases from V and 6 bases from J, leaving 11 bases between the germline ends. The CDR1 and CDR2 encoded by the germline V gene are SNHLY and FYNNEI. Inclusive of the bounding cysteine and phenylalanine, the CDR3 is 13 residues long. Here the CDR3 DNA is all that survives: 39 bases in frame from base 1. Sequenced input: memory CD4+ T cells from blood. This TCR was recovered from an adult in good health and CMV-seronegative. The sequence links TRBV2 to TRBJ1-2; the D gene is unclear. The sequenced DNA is TGTGCCAGCAGTGATGGCGCGGCAGATGGCTACACCTTC. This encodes CASSDGAADGYTF. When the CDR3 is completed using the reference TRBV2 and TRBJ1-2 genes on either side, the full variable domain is EPEVTQTPSHQVTQMGQEVILRCVPISNHLYFYWYRQILGQKVEFLVSFYNNEISEKSEIFDDQFSVERPDGSNFTLKIRSTKLEDSAMYFCASSDGAADGYTFGSGTRLTVV.